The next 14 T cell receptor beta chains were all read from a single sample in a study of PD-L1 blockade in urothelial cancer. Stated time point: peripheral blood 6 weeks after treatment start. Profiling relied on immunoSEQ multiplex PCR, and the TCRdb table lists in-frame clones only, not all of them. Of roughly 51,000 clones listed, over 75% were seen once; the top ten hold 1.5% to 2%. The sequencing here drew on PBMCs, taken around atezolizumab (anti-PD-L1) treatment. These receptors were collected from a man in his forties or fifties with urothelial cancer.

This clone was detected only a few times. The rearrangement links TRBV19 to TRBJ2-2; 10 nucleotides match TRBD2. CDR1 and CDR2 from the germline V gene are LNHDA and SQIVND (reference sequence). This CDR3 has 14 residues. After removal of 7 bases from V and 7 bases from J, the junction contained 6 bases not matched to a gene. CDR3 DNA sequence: TGTGCCAGTAAAACTAGCGGGATTATCGGGGAGCTGTTTTTT. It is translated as CASKTSGIIGELFF.

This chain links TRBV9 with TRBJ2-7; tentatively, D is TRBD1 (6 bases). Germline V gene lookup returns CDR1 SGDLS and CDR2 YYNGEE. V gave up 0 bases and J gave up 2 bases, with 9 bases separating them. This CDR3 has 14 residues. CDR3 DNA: TGTGCCAGCAGCGTAGGTAGGACAGCCTACGAGCAGTACTTC. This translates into CASSVGRTAYEQYF.

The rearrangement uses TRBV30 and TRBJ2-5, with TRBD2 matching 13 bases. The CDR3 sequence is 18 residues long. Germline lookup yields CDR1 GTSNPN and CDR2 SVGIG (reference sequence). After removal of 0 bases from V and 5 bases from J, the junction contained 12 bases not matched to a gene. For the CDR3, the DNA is TGTGCCTGGAGTGTACGAGGACTAGCGGGAGACCACGGGGAGACCCAGTACTTC. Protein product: CAWSVRGLAGDHGETQYF.

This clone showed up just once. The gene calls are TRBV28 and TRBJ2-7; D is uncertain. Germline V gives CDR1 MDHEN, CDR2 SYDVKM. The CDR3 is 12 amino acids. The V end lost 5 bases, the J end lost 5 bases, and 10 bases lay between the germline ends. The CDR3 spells CASSPPFHEQYF. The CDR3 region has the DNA TGTGCCAGCAGTCCCCCATTCCACGAGCAGTACTTC.

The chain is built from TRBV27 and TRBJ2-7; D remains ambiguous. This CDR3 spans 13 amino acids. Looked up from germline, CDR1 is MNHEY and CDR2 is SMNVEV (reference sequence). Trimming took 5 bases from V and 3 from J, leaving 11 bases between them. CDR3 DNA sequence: TGTGCCAGCAGTACTCCCCCCTACTACGAGCAGTACTTC. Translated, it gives CASSTPPYYEQYF.

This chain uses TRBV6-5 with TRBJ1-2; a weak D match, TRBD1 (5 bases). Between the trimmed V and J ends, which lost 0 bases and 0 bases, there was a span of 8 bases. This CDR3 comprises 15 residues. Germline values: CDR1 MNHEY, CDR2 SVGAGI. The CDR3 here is CASSYSGATNYGYTF. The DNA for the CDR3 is TGTGCCAGCAGTTACTCAGGGGCTACTAACTATGGCTACACCTTC.

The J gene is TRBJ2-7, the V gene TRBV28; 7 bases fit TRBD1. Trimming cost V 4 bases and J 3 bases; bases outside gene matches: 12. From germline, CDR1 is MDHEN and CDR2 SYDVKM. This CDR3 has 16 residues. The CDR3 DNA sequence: TGTGCCAGCAGTTCCCCCATGACAGGGTCAGGCTACGAGCAGTACTTC. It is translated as CASSSPMTGSGYEQYF.

CDR3 loop: CASSNNRGRGGYTF. The CDR3 DNA reads as TGTGCCAGTAGTAACAACAGGGGGCGCGGTGGCTACACCTTC. The genes are TRBV19 and TRBJ1-2, with 9 nucleotides matching TRBD1. Germline V gives CDR1 LNHDA, CDR2 SQIVND (reference sequence). V shed 4 bases, J shed 7 bases, and the junction held 7 bases outside the gene matches. CDR3 length: 14 amino acids.

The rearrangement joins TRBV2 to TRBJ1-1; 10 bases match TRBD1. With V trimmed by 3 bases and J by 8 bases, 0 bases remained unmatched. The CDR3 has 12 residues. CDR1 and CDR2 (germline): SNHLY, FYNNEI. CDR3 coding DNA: TGTGCCAGCAGTGAGGGACAGGGGGAAGCTTTCTTT. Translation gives CASSEGQGEAFF.

The CDR3 region is CASRNERGGRLSNEQFF. The CDR3 DNA reads TGTGCTAGTCGAAATGAGCGGGGGGGCCGGTTAAGCAATGAGCAGTTCTTC. J is TRBJ2-1 and V is TRBV4-2, with TRBD2 identical over 10 bases. Per the germline V gene, CDR1 is LGHNA and CDR2 is YNFKEQ. The length of the CDR3 is 17 residues.

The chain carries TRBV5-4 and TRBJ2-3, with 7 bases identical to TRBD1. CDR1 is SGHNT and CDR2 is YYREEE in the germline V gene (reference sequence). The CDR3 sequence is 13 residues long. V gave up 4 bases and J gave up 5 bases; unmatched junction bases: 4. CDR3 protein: CASSTDRVDTQYF. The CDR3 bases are TGTGCCAGCAGCACTGACAGGGTAGATACGCAGTATTTT.

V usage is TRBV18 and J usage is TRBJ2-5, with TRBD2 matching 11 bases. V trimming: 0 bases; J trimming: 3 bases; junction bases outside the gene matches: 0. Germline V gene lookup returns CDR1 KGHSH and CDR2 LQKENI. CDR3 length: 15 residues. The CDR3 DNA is TGTGCCAGCTCACCACCGGGACTAGCGGAAGAGACCCAGTACTTC. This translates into CASSPPGLAEETQYF.

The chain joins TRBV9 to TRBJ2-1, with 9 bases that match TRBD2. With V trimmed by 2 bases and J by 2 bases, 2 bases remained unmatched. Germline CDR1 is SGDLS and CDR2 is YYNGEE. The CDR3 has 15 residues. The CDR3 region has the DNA TGTGCCAGCAGCGTTCAGCGGGGGGCCTACAATGAGCAGTTCTTC. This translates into CASSVQRGAYNEQFF.

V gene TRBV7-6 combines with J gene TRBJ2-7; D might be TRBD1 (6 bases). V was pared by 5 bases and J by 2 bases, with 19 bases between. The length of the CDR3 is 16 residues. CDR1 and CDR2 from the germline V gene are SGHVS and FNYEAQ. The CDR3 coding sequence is TGTGCCAGCAGCCCCCAAGGGGGAACCCTGACCTACGAGCAGTACTTC. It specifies CASSPQGGTLTYEQYF.